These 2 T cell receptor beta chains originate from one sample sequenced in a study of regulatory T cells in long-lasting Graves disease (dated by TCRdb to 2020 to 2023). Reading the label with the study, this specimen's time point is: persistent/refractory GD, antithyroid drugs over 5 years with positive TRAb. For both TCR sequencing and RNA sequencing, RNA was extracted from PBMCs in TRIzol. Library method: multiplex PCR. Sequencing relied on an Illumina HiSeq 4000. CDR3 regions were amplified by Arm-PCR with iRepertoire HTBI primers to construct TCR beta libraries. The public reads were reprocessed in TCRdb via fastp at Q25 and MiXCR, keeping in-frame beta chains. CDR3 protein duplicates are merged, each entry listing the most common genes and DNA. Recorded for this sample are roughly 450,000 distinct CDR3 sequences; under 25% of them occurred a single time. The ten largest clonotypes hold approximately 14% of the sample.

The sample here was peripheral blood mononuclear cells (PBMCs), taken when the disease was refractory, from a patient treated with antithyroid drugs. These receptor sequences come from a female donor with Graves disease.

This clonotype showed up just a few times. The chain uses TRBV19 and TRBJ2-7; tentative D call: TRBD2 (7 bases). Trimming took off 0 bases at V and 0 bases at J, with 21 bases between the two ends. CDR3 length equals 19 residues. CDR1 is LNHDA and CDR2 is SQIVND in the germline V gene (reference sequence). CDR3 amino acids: CASSIESGEGADSSYEQYF. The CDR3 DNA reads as TGTGCCAGTAGTATAGAATCAGGGGAGGGAGCGGACAGCTCCTACGAGCAGTACTTC.

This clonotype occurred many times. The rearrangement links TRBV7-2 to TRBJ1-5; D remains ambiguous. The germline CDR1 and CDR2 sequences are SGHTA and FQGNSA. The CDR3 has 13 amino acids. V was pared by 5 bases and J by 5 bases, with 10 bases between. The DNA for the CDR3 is TGTGCCAGCAGCCCCCACGGGGATCAGCCCCAGCATTTT. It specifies CASSPHGDQPQHF. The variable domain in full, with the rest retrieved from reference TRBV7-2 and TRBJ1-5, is GAGVSQSPSNKVTEKGKDVELRCDPISGHTALYWYRQSLGQGLEFLIYFQGNSAPDKSGLPSDRFSAERTGGSVSTLTIQRTQQEDSAVYLCASSPHGDQPQHFGDGTRLSIL.